This T cell receptor beta chain was obtained from a study of graft-versus-host responses after intestinal transplantation. Study-level information: Multivisceral, liver-intestinal, or isolated intestinal grafts were transplanted into recipients. Each recipient received anti-thymocyte globulin induction, then tacrolimus and steroids for approximately 3 years. Study-level points and caveats: GvH clones surfaced in recipient marrow, some emerging earlier in ileum or blood. Allografts from individuals with graft-donor T cell macrochimerism displayed high graft-versus-host to host-versus-graft clonal ratios.

The V end was cut by 4 bases, the J end by 8 bases, with 9 bases between. This CDR3 is built from 11 residues. Germline assignment: CDR1 SGHRS and CDR2 YFSETQ. A remark on this clone: The antigen remains unidentified.

The protocol was immunoSEQ multiplex PCR, while the TCRdb copy is restricted to in-frame clones and leaves out a portion. The sample includes more than 85,000 clones, approximately 92% seen only once; the top ten take 0.4% to 0.55%. This clonotype was sampled from a human donor who received an intestinal transplant. This chain uses TRBV5-1 with TRBJ1-2; D is uncertain. The sequencing used unstimulated CD8+ T cells sorted from spleen or lymph node cells, collected before intestinal transplant. CDR3 nucleotides: TGCGCCAGCAGCGGGCCGAAGGGCTACACCTTC. Translated: CASSGPKGYTF.